The rows below give T cell receptor beta chains drawn from one sample of a study of regulatory T cells in long-lasting Graves disease. From the multiplex PCR reads, TCRdb called clonotypes with MiXCR, one entry per CDR3 protein. The table records about 240,000 distinct CDR3 sequences, around 20% of them present only once. Specimen: peripheral blood mononuclear cells (PBMCs), collected at new diagnosis, from a patient treated with antithyroid drugs. Receptor source: a female donor with Graves disease. CDR3s include the opening cysteine and the closing phenylalanine or tryptophan. Fields, in order: CDR3 length, V gene, J gene, D gene, clone size, CDR3 DNA, CDR3 protein. The D gene is left open where the match is weak. Expanded clones are given a class, and other clones once, few, many or no size at all.

CDR3 length: 15; V gene: TRBV12-5; J gene: TRBJ2-1; D gene: TRBD2; clone size: many; CDR3 DNA: TGTGCTAGTGGTTCCGGGACTAGCGGCTACAATGAGCAGTTCTTC; CDR3 protein: CASGSGTSGYNEQFF
CDR3 length: 15; V gene: TRBV2; J gene: TRBJ2-1; D gene: TRBD1; clone size: -; CDR3 DNA: TGTGCCAGCAGCGGAGACAGGGACTCCTACAATGAGCAGTTCTTC; CDR3 protein: CASSGDRDSYNEQFF
CDR3 length: 18; V gene: TRBV14; J gene: TRBJ2-7; D gene: -; clone size: many; CDR3 DNA: TGTGCCAGCAGCCAAGATTCCTGGCTACAGGGAATTGGTTACGAGCAGTACTTC; CDR3 protein: CASSQDSWLQGIGYEQYF
CDR3 length: 14; V gene: TRBV3-1; J gene: TRBJ1-2; D gene: TRBD1; clone size: many; CDR3 DNA: TGTGCCAGCAGCCCGTCCGGACAGGGAGACGGCTACACCTTC; CDR3 protein: CASSPSGQGDGYTF
CDR3 length: 13; V gene: TRBV7-2; J gene: TRBJ2-7; D gene: -; clone size: many; CDR3 DNA: TGTGCCAGCAGCGGATACAAATCCTACGAGCAGTACTTC; CDR3 protein: CASSGYKSYEQYF
CDR3 length: 15; V gene: TRBV24-1; J gene: TRBJ2-3; D gene: -; clone size: -; CDR3 DNA: TGTGCCACCAGTGACAAGGGAGCTAGCACAGATACGCAGTATTTT; CDR3 protein: CATSDKGASTDTQYF
CDR3 length: 14; V gene: TRBV6-1; J gene: TRBJ1-4; D gene: TRBD1; clone size: few; CDR3 DNA: TGTGCCAGCAGCCGGGGACAGGGACTTGAAAAACTGTTTTTT; CDR3 protein: CASSRGQGLEKLFF
CDR3 length: 13; V gene: TRBV7-8; J gene: TRBJ2-4; D gene: -; clone size: many; CDR3 DNA: TGTGCCAGCAGCCAATTTGCCAAAAACATTCAGTACTTC; CDR3 protein: CASSQFAKNIQYF
CDR3 length: 17; V gene: TRBV24-1; J gene: TRBJ2-1; D gene: TRBD2; clone size: many; CDR3 DNA: TGTGCCACCAGTGATGACCCTACTAGCGGGAGTCACAATGAGCAGTTCTTC; CDR3 protein: CATSDDPTSGSHNEQFF
CDR3 length: 14; V gene: TRBV19; J gene: TRBJ1-5; D gene: -; clone size: many; CDR3 DNA: TGTGCCAGTAGTATGAGACAGGTGGGTCAGCCCCAGCATTTT; CDR3 protein: CASSMRQVGQPQHF
CDR3 length: 15; V gene: TRBV18; J gene: TRBJ2-7; D gene: -; clone size: many; CDR3 DNA: TGTGCCAGCTCACCACCTTCAGGGGGGTCCTACGAGCAGTACTTC; CDR3 protein: CASSPPSGGSYEQYF
CDR3 length: 12; V gene: TRBV20-1; J gene: TRBJ1-3; D gene: -; clone size: few; CDR3 DNA: TGCAGTGCCCGGGGTGGTGGAAACACCATATATTTT; CDR3 protein: CSARGGGNTIYF
CDR3 length: 16; V gene: TRBV7-2; J gene: TRBJ2-1; D gene: -; clone size: many; CDR3 DNA: TGTGCCAGCAGCTTAGCGAGGGGTTCTCCGACAGATGAGCAGTTCTTC; CDR3 protein: CASSLARGSPTDEQFF
CDR3 length: 13; V gene: TRBV7-8; J gene: TRBJ1-4; D gene: -; clone size: many; CDR3 DNA: TGTGCCAGCAGCAGTCAAGGGGGAGAAAAACTGTTTTTT; CDR3 protein: CASSSQGGEKLFF
CDR3 length: 12; V gene: TRBV5-1; J gene: TRBJ2-1; D gene: -; clone size: -; CDR3 DNA: TGCGCCAGCAGCTTGGATTTCGGGGAGCAGTTCTTC; CDR3 protein: CASSLDFGEQFF
CDR3 length: 15; V gene: TRBV6-2/TRBV6-3; J gene: TRBJ2-1; D gene: -; clone size: many; CDR3 DNA: TGTGCCAGCAGACTACTAGGTGGGTCCTACAATGAGCAGTTCTTC; CDR3 protein: CASRLLGGSYNEQFF
CDR3 length: 14; V gene: TRBV7-9; J gene: TRBJ2-1; D gene: TRBD2; clone size: many; CDR3 DNA: TGTGCCAGCAGCTCCCTGGGACTAGCAAATGAGCAGTTCTTC; CDR3 protein: CASSSLGLANEQFF
CDR3 length: 14; V gene: TRBV15; J gene: TRBJ1-1; D gene: -; clone size: many; CDR3 DNA: TGTGCCACCAGCAGAGAAGTTTGGAACACTGAAGCTTTCTTT; CDR3 protein: CATSREVWNTEAFF
CDR3 length: 12; V gene: TRBV12-3/TRBV12-4; J gene: TRBJ2-7; D gene: -; clone size: many; CDR3 DNA: TGTGCCAGCAGTTCAGGGGCATACGAGCAGTACTTC; CDR3 protein: CASSSGAYEQYF
CDR3 length: 14; V gene: TRBV19; J gene: TRBJ2-2; D gene: -; clone size: many; CDR3 DNA: TGTGCCAGTAGTACCCCCCAGAATACCGGGGAGCTGTTTTTT; CDR3 protein: CASSTPQNTGELFF
CDR3 length: 18; V gene: TRBV3-1; J gene: TRBJ1-4; D gene: -; clone size: many; CDR3 DNA: TGTGCCAGCAGCCAAGAGACCCGGACAGAGTCACTGAAGGGAAAACTGTTTTTT; CDR3 protein: CASSQETRTESLKGKLFF
CDR3 length: 12; V gene: TRBV19; J gene: TRBJ2-1; D gene: -; clone size: many; CDR3 DNA: TGTGCCAGCAGTGGACGGTACAATGAGCAGTTCTTC; CDR3 protein: CASSGRYNEQFF
CDR3 length: 16; V gene: TRBV12-3/TRBV12-4; J gene: TRBJ1-2; D gene: TRBD1; clone size: many; CDR3 DNA: TGTGCCAGCAGAGCCTCCGGGACAGGTTTCAGCTATGGCTACACCTTC; CDR3 protein: CASRASGTGFSYGYTF
CDR3 length: 12; V gene: TRBV11-2; J gene: TRBJ2-5; D gene: -; clone size: -; CDR3 DNA: TGTGCCAGCAGATGGACGGGGGAGACCCAGTACTTC; CDR3 protein: CASRWTGETQYF
CDR3 length: 17; V gene: TRBV5-1; J gene: TRBJ2-2; D gene: -; clone size: -; CDR3 DNA: TGCGCCAGCAGCTTGGCCGCTAGCGCCCCGAACACCGGGGAGCTGTTTTTT; CDR3 protein: CASSLAASAPNTGELFF